One sample yielded the 27 T cell receptor beta chains listed below, sequenced in a study of long-term antiretroviral therapy in people with HIV. Survey-level immunoSEQ v3.0 assays were run. Clones were sequenced by immunoSEQ multiplex PCR, and TCRdb holds only the in-frame ones, with some missing. The sample lists roughly 32,000 clones, 70% to 90% occurring once. The specimen comprised unsorted PBMCs, sampled around 3.3 years after starting antiretroviral therapy. These receptor sequences come from a man younger than 30 with HIV.

V and J are TRBV6-6 and TRBJ2-3; unclear D gene. Trimming left V 6 bases short and J 1 base short, with 11 bases between. Germline assignment: CDR1 MNHNY and CDR2 SVGAGI (reference sequence). CDR3 size: 14 residues. For the CDR3, the DNA is TGTGCCAGCAGCTTACGTCCCGGCACAGATACGCAGTATTTT. Translating gives CASSLRPGTDTQYF.

The rearrangement links TRBV2 to TRBJ2-2; 13 bases match TRBD2. V dropped 4 bases and J dropped 7; count of bases not matched to a gene: 9. CDR1 is SNHLY and CDR2 is FYNNEI in the germline V gene. This CDR3 spans 17 amino acids. CDR3 in DNA: TGTGCCAGCAGTGCGGGGACTAGCGGGATCGTGCTCGGGGAGCTGTTTTTT. Its translation: CASSAGTSGIVLGELFF.

This sequence joins TRBV2 and TRBJ2-7, with TRBD1 matching over 10 bases. CDR3 length equals 15 residues. V was pared by 8 bases and J by 2 bases, with 9 bases of the junction left unmatched. Germline lookup yields CDR1 SNHLY and CDR2 FYNNEI. CDR3 DNA sequence: TGTGCCAGCCTGCAATCCGGGACAGGGGCCTACGAGCAGTACTTC. Translated: CASLQSGTGAYEQYF.

The genes are TRBV5-1 and TRBJ1-1; D gene uncertain. The CDR3 is made up of 13 amino acids. V was cut by 4 bases and J by 6 bases, with 13 bases left in between. CDR1 and CDR2 from the germline V gene are SGHRS and YFSETQ. CDR3 protein: CASSQDPLSEAFF. As DNA, the CDR3 is TGCGCCAGCAGCCAGGACCCGTTATCTGAAGCTTTCTTT. Combining the CDR3 with reference TRBV5-1 and TRBJ1-1 gives the whole variable domain KAGVTQTPRYLIKTRGQQVTLSCSPISGHRSVSWYQQTPGQGLQFLFEYFSETQRNKGNFPGRFSGRQFSNSRSEMNVSTLELGDSALYLCASSQDPLSEAFFGQGTRLTVV.

This clone was counted a single time. The rearrangement links TRBV6-6 to TRBJ1-1; perhaps TRBD1 as D (5 bases). The CDR3 has 15 amino acids. Germline V gene data show CDR1 as MNHNY and CDR2 as SVGAGI (reference sequence). Trimming pared 6 bases from V and 3 bases from J, leaving 17 bases between. For the CDR3, the DNA is TGTGCCAGCAGCCAGGTTGGGGAGGGACACACTGAAGCTTTCTTT. It is translated as CASSQVGEGHTEAFF.

The chain carries TRBV7-8 and TRBJ2-1; 9 bases align to TRBD1. Germline CDR1 SGHVS, CDR2 FQNEAQ. This CDR3 has 16 residues. The ends lost 1 base at V and 5 bases at J; junction bases unmatched: 6. The CDR3 DNA reads as TGTGCCAGCAGCTTAGATGCGGGACAGGGCGACAATGAGCAGTTCTTC. Amino acid sequence: CASSLDAGQGDNEQFF.

The chain combines TRBV7-9 with TRBJ2-3; TRBD2 agrees at 9 bases. The CDR3 consists of 15 residues. Trimming cost V 2 bases and J 2 bases; bases outside gene matches: 2. The germline CDR1 and CDR2 sequences are SEHNR and FQNEAQ (reference sequence). CDR3 sequence (DNA): TGTGCCAGCAGCTTAATAGCGGGAGACACAGATACGCAGTATTTT. This encodes CASSLIAGDTDTQYF.

The chain links TRBV27 to TRBJ1-2, with a weak D call TRBD1 (5 bases). CDR1 and CDR2 (germline): MNHEY, SMNVEV (reference sequence). This CDR3 contains 14 residues. Deletions cut 0 bases from V and 4 bases from J, with 9 bases between. CDR3 loop: CASSLSGGFYGYTF. CDR3 DNA sequence: TGTGCCAGCAGTTTATCGGGGGGATTCTATGGCTACACCTTC.

This chain joins TRBV18 and TRBJ2-1; tentatively, D is TRBD2 (6 bases). Germline-derived CDR1 and CDR2 are KGHSH and LQKENI. Trimming took off 0 bases at V and 5 bases at J, with 8 bases between the two ends. The CDR3 is 14 residues long. The CDR3 sequence: CASSPPPSDNEQFF. For the CDR3, the DNA is TGTGCCAGCTCACCACCGCCTAGCGACAATGAGCAGTTCTTC.

This sequence joins TRBV11-2 and TRBJ2-1; 9 positions match TRBD2. Germline CDR1 and CDR2: SGHAT and FQNNGV. V shed 7 bases, J shed 3 bases, and the junction held 7 bases outside the gene matches. The CDR3 runs to 15 residues. The CDR3 bases are TGTGCCAGCATGGGTAGCGGGGGAGGCTACAATGAGCAGTTCTTC. Protein product: CASMGSGGGYNEQFF.

The chain is built from TRBV7-8 and TRBJ1-1; D remains ambiguous. CDR1 SGHVS and CDR2 FQNEAQ come from the germline V gene. Trimming removed 5 bases from V and 3 bases from J, with 13 bases in between. The CDR3 length is 14 residues. CDR3 loop: CASSADEVYTEAFF. In DNA form, the CDR3 reads TGTGCCAGCAGCGCAGACGAGGTTTACACTGAAGCTTTCTTT. The full variable domain, rest sourced from reference TRBV7-8 and TRBJ1-1, is GAGVSQSPRYKVAKRGQDVALRCDPISGHVSLFWYQQALGQGPEFLTYFQNEAQLDKSGLPSDRFFAERPEGSVSTLKIQRTQQEDSAVYLCASSADEVYTEAFFGQGTRLTVV.

The chain combines TRBV19 with TRBJ2-2; TRBD1 matches 10 bases. Germline lookup yields CDR1 LNHDA and CDR2 SQIVND (reference sequence). There are 14 residues in the CDR3. Trimming took 9 bases from V and 5 from J; bases not matched to a gene: 6. The CDR3 loop is CASSWDRGTGELFF. The CDR3 DNA follows: TGTGCCAGCTCCTGGGACAGGGGTACCGGGGAGCTGTTTTTT.

The V call is TRBV15, the J call TRBJ1-5; no clear D. V lost 0 bases and J 2 bases, leaving 11 bases between the germline ends. CDR3 length: 16 residues. Germline-derived CDR1 and CDR2 are LNHNV and YYDKDF (reference sequence). The CDR3 coding sequence is TGTGCCACCAGCAGAGATGCCCAGTCTCGCAATCAGCCCCAGCATTTT. Translation: CATSRDAQSRNQPQHF.

The chain uses TRBV18 and TRBJ2-7, with TRBD1 matching 10 bases. This CDR3 has 14 amino acids. CDR1 and CDR2 from the germline V gene are KGHSH and LQKENI. Trimming removed 6 bases from V and 3 bases from J; junction bases left unmatched: 5. CDR3 DNA: TGTGCCAGCTCTCTGGGACAGGGGCACTACGAGCAGTACTTC. Residues: CASSLGQGHYEQYF.

CDR3 loop: CASSTQGRTEAFF. The CDR3 DNA is TGTGCCAGCAGTACACAGGGGAGAACTGAAGCTTTCTTT. This chain links TRBV6-6 with TRBJ1-1; TRBD1 matches at 7 bases. Unmatched junction bases numbered 5, after V lost 5 bases and J lost 5 bases. The CDR3 has 13 amino acids. The germline gives CDR1 MNHNY, CDR2 SVGAGI (reference sequence).

The rearrangement uses TRBV11-1 and TRBJ2-1, with D maybe TRBD1 (6 bases). The V gene's germline CDR1 is SGHAT and CDR2 FQDESV (reference sequence). V was clipped by 2 bases and J by 12 bases, with 17 bases between them. The CDR3 runs to 14 residues. CDR3 nucleotides: TGTGCCAGCAGCTTAACTCCGACAGGTGGCATGCAGTTCTTC. Its translation is CASSLTPTGGMQFF. The whole variable domain, filled in from reference TRBV11-1 and TRBJ2-1, reads EAEVAQSPRYKITEKSQAVAFWCDPISGHATLYWYRQILGQGPELLVQFQDESVVDDSQLPKDRFSAERLKGVDSTLKIQPAELGDSAMYLCASSLTPTGGMQFFGPGTRLTVL.

The V call is TRBV5-6, the J call TRBJ1-2, with 8 bases matching TRBD1. The V gene's germline CDR1 is SGHDT and CDR2 YYEEEE. Trimming at V came to 2 bases and at J to 8 bases, leaving 11 bases not matched to a gene. This CDR3 has 15 residues. CDR3 bases: TGTGCCAGCAGCTTTGGACAGGGTCCATTGGGGGGCTACACCTTC. It encodes CASSFGQGPLGGYTF.

In its sample, this clone was seen once. The J gene is TRBJ2-7, the V gene TRBV5-4, with 8 bases aligning to TRBD2. Trimming cost V 2 bases and J 3 bases; bases outside gene matches: 4. The CDR3 has 14 residues. Germline V gene data show CDR1 as SGHNT and CDR2 as YYREEE (reference sequence). CDR3: CASSFGRGDYEQYF. The CDR3, as DNA: TGTGCCAGCAGCTTCGGGCGGGGGGACTACGAGCAGTACTTC.

The gene calls are TRBV19 and TRBJ2-5; D not certain. From germline, CDR1 is LNHDA and CDR2 SQIVND (reference sequence). V lost 4 bases and J 1 base, leaving 10 bases between the germline ends. The CDR3 loop spans 14 amino acids. The DNA for the CDR3 is TGTGCCAGTAGTACGCGGACGGGCCAAGAGACCCAGTACTTC. Amino acids: CASSTRTGQETQYF.

The rearrangement uses TRBV25-1 and TRBJ2-2, with TRBD2 matching 8 bases. CDR3 length equals 15 residues. Germline-derived CDR1 and CDR2 are MGHDK and SYGVNS. The V segment lost 4 bases and the J segment 4 bases; nucleotides outside the gene matches: 5. In DNA form, the CDR3 reads TGTGCCAGCAGTGTGGCCGGGGGGGGCACCGGGGAGCTGTTTTTT. It codes for CASSVAGGGTGELFF. The full variable domain, rest sourced from reference TRBV25-1 and TRBJ2-2, is EADIYQTPRYLVIGTGKKITLECSQTMGHDKMYWYQQDPGMELHLIHYSYGVNSTEKGDLSSESTVSRIRTEHFPLTLESARPSHTSQYLCASSVAGGGTGELFFGEGSRLTVL.

This clone showed up just a few times. This chain connects TRBV27 to TRBJ1-5; D perhaps matches TRBD1 (5 bases). The germline V and J ends were trimmed by 3 bases and 5 bases, with 8 bases remaining between them. CDR1 and CDR2 (germline): MNHEY, SMNVEV (reference sequence). The CDR3 loop spans 13 amino acids. CDR3 residues: CASSFTGDQPQHF. In nucleotides, the CDR3 is TGTGCCAGCAGTTTTACGGGGGATCAGCCCCAGCATTTT.

This CDR3 reads CAISEVRDRVNTGELFF. The CDR3 nucleotides are TGTGCCATCAGTGAGGTGCGGGACAGGGTAAACACCGGGGAGCTGTTTTTT. The chain carries TRBV10-3 and TRBJ2-2; 9 nucleotides match TRBD1. The J segment lost 2 bases and the V segment lost 2 bases, leaving 6 bases of the junction unmatched. CDR1 and CDR2 (germline): ENHRY, SYGVKD. The CDR3 has 17 amino acids.

V gene TRBV7-8 combines with J gene TRBJ1-1, with a possible D match to TRBD1 (6 bases). This CDR3 is 17 amino acids long. Trimming removed 4 bases at V and 3 bases at J, with 21 bases between. Germline CDR1 reads SGHVS; CDR2 reads FQNEAQ. Here the CDR3 reads CASSSRRGGGFHTEAFF. The DNA of the CDR3 is TGTGCCAGCAGCTCCCGGAGGGGGGGCGGGTTCCACACTGAAGCTTTCTTT.

The chain combines TRBV7-9 with TRBJ2-7; 8 bases fit TRBD1. The CDR3 loop spans 14 amino acids. The V segment lost 6 bases and the J segment 0 bases; nucleotides outside the gene matches: 4. Germline CDR1 reads SEHNR; CDR2 reads FQNEAQ (reference sequence). CDR3 coding DNA: TGTGCCAGCAGTACAGGGGGAAGCTCCTACGAGCAGTACTTC. Protein: CASSTGGSSYEQYF.

This chain joins TRBV19 and TRBJ2-1, with TRBD2 identical over 9 bases. The CDR3 is 15 residues long. The ends lost 4 bases at V and 1 base at J; junction bases unmatched: 2. Germline CDR1 is LNHDA and CDR2 is SQIVND (reference sequence). The CDR3 spells CASSTSGASYNEQFF. In DNA, the CDR3 is TGTGCCAGTAGTACTAGCGGGGCATCCTACAATGAGCAGTTCTTC.

The chain is built from TRBV5-1 and TRBJ1-1; 9 bases map to TRBD1. Trimming removed 4 bases from V and 6 bases from J; junction bases left unmatched: 10. The CDR3 length is 15 residues. The germline gives CDR1 SGHRS, CDR2 YFSETQ. The CDR3 sequence is CASSPGTGIRAEAFF. For the CDR3, the DNA is TGCGCCAGCAGCCCTGGGACAGGGATAAGGGCTGAAGCTTTCTTT.

V and J are TRBV9 and TRBJ2-1; tentative D call: TRBD1 (5 bases). Germline V CDR1 and CDR2: SGDLS, YYNGEE. The CDR3 spans 20 residues. Trimming stripped 5 bases from V and 0 bases from J, with 27 bases between. The CDR3 nucleotides are TGTGCCAGCAGTGAGCCCCCCGTTTGGACCGACGGACACTCCTACAATGAGCAGTTCTTC. It codes for CASSEPPVWTDGHSYNEQFF.